This T cell receptor beta chain was observed in a study of blood T cell repertoires in COVID-19. In the study overall: Both acute and convalescent COVID-19 samples were obtained from the United States, Italy and Spain.

Libraries were prepared by immunoSEQ multiplex PCR; TCRdb keeps only in-frame clonotypes and omits some of them. The sample comprises 150,000 to 200,000 clones, nearly 90% of which are singletons, and under 2% rests with the top ten. Trimming stripped 3 bases from V and 2 bases from J, with 10 bases between. CDR1 is MGHRA and CDR2 is YSYEKL in the germline V gene. The CDR3 totals 15 residues. The chain links TRBV4-1 to TRBJ2-2; TRBD2 is a possible D gene (6 bases). This receptor was obtained from a man between 18 and 35 years old who had recovered from COVID-19. Sequencing input: peripheral blood. CDR3: CASSQGSGNTGELFF. The CDR3 region has the DNA TGCGCCAGCAGCCAGGGTAGCGGTAACACCGGGGAGCTGTTTTTT.